This TCR beta chain stems from a study of T cell repertoires in cytomegalovirus infection. Study-wide context: TCR beta signatures that were public indicated CMV infection and matching HLA type. Study-level results: Clonotype analysis showed dominance of the ex vivo response by HLA-C-restricted CMV-specific TCR beta clonotypes.

MiXCR, run by TCRdb on the reads, gives a single entry per CDR3 protein. The data hold about 140,000 distinct CDR3 sequences, with roughly a third observed a single time. This CDR3 region has 14 residues. Germline V gene data show CDR1 as LGHNT and CDR2 as FRNRAP. The V and J ends lost 6 bases and 10 bases, in that order; junction bases with no gene match: 6. To note about this clonotype: Its antigen remains unidentified.

The sequencing here drew on CD8+ T cells from cultured PBMCs, taken from culture after CMV antigen stimulation. The clonotype was recovered from a human donor in good health (CMV status not recorded). Some clones in this sample may be carry-over from other donors' samples. The V gene is TRBV12-5, the J gene TRBJ2-1, with TRBD2 identical over 13 bases. The DNA for the CDR3 is TGTGCTAGTGGCCCACTAGCGGGGGGGCGCGAGCAGTTCTTC. Its translation: CASGPLAGGREQFF.